The next 8 T cell receptor beta chains were all read from a single sample in a study of Ad26.COV2.S vaccination and SARS-CoV-2 variants. Described treatment: some 20 received Ad26.COV2.S at low or high dose, single or two shots; roughly 5 received placebo; per-sample allocation not given. Each sample was drawn 63 days after the first injection (of vaccine or placebo). TCRdb's copy holds only in-frame clones and misses some; the assay was immunoSEQ multiplex PCR. The repertoire includes about 480,000 clones, approximately 88% of them detected once, and 9.5% to 15% sits in the top ten. Here the sequenced sample was peripheral blood, taken in a trial of Ad26.COV2.S vaccine versus placebo. The source of these receptors is a person between 18 and 59 years old who received the Ad26.COV2.S COVID-19 vaccine or a placebo.

V and J are TRBV5-5 and TRBJ1-4; D gene ambiguous. V was pared by 3 bases and J by 1 base, with 7 bases between. Germline loops: CDR1 SGHKS, CDR2 YYEKEE (reference sequence). This CDR3 spans 14 amino acids. The chain's CDR3 is CASSSPRTNEKLFF. The DNA for the CDR3 is TGTGCCAGCAGCTCCCCGAGAACTAATGAAAAACTGTTTTTT.

This clone has just a few counts. The chain is built from TRBV4-2 and TRBJ1-5, with TRBD1 identical over 7 bases. With 0 bases clipped from V and 3 bases from J, the junction kept 5 bases outside the gene matches. In germline, CDR1 is LGHNA, CDR2 YNFKEQ. This CDR3 comprises 16 residues. The CDR3 sequence is CASSQEGDSANQPQHF. DNA for the CDR3: TGTGCCAGCAGCCAAGAAGGGGACAGCGCCAATCAGCCCCAGCATTTT.

A single count supports this clone. This chain connects TRBV3-1 (or the pseudogene TRBV3-2) to TRBJ2-1, with 7 bases that match TRBD1. The V gene end was trimmed by 3 bases and the J gene end by 5 bases; junction bases not matched to a gene: 4. CDR3 length: 14 residues. In germline, CDR1 is LGHDT, CDR2 YNNKEL (reference sequence). In DNA form, the CDR3 reads TGTGCCAGCAGCCATCGGACAGGACACAATGAGCAGTTCTTC. Protein: CASSHRTGHNEQFF.

The chain recombines TRBV11-3 with TRBJ2-7; 8 positions agree with TRBD1. The trim removed 4 bases at V and 3 bases at J, leaving 5 bases unmatched. CDR1 is SGHNT and CDR2 is YENEEA in the germline V gene. This CDR3 is built from 14 residues. The CDR3 bases are TGTGCCAGCAGCTCGACAGGGGAGATCTACGAGCAGTACTTC. This gives the protein CASSSTGEIYEQYF.

With respect to this clone: Additional DNA sequences in this sample encode the identical CDR3. The V and J genes are TRBV5-1 and TRBJ2-2; D might be TRBD1 (5 bases). V was trimmed by 1 base and J by 1 base, leaving 8 bases between them. Germline V gene data show CDR1 as SGHRS and CDR2 as YFSETQ. The CDR3 runs to 15 residues. The CDR3 region is CASSLTGKNTGELFF. The CDR3 DNA reads TGCGCCAGCAGCTTGACAGGAAAGAACACCGGGGAGCTGTTTTTT.

CDR3 nucleotides: TGCGCCAGCAGCCCCTTAGAGCTAGCGGGATACAATGAGCAGTTCTTC. This sequence encodes CASSPLELAGYNEQFF. The chain is built from TRBV5-1 and TRBJ2-1; the match to TRBD2 covers 9 bases. The CDR3 is 16 amino acids. V lost 4 bases, J lost 4 bases, and 9 bases stayed unmatched. The germline V gene has CDR1 SGHRS and CDR2 YFSETQ.

The V call is TRBV29-1, the J call TRBJ1-1; D is unclear. The CDR3 loop spans 11 amino acids. CDR1 is SQVTM, CDR2 ANQGSEA, per germline. With 4 bases removed from V and 4 bases from J, the gap between germline ends came to 7 bases. The CDR3 DNA reads as TGCAGCGTTGTTATTGTCACTGAAGCTTTCTTT. Its protein product is CSVVIVTEAFF.

The chain employs TRBV28 and TRBJ2-1, with 9 nucleotides matching TRBD2. This CDR3 has 15 residues. The V gene end was trimmed by 8 bases and the J gene end by 8 bases; junction bases not matched to a gene: 13. Germline CDR1 reads MDHEN; CDR2 reads SYDVKM. The CDR3 loop reads CASLEAGGGSDEQFF. CDR3 bases: TGTGCCAGCCTGGAAGCGGGAGGAGGGTCCGATGAGCAGTTCTTC.